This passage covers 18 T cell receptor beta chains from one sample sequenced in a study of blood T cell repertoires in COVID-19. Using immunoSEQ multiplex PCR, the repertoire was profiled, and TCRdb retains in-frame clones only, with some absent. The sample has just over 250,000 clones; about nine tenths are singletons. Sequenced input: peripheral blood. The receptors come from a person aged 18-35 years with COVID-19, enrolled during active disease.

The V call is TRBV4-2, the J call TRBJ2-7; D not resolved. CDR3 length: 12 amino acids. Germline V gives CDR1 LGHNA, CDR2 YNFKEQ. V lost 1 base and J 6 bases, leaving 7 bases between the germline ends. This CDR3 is CASSQAAGEQYF. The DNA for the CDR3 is TGTGCCAGCAGCCAAGCGGCAGGCGAGCAGTACTTC.

The CDR3 DNA is TGTGCCAGCAGCAATCCACGGGACAGGGAGTTAGGCAATCAGCCCCAGCATTTT. Its translation is CASSNPRDRELGNQPQHF. The chain employs TRBV21-1 and TRBJ1-5; the table calls TRBD1, which could not be checked here. TRBV21-1 is deemed a pseudogene. CDR3 size: 18 residues.

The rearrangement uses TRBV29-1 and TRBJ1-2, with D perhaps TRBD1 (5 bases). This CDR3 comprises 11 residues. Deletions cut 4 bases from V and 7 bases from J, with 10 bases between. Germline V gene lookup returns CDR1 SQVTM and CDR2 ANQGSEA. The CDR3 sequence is CSVAGVVGYTF. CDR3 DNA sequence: TGCAGCGTTGCGGGGGTAGTTGGCTACACCTTC.

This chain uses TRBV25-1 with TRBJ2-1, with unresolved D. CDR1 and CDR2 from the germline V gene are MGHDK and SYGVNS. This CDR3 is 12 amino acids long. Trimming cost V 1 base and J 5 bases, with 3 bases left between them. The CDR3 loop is CASSESDNEQFF. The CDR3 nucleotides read TGTGCCAGCAGTGAATCCGACAATGAGCAGTTCTTC.

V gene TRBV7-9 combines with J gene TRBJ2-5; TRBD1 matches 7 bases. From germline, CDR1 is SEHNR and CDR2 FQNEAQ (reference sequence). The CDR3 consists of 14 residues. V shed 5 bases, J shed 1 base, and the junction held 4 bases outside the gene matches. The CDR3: CASSLGTAQETQYF. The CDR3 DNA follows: TGTGCCAGCAGCCTCGGGACAGCCCAAGAGACCCAGTACTTC.

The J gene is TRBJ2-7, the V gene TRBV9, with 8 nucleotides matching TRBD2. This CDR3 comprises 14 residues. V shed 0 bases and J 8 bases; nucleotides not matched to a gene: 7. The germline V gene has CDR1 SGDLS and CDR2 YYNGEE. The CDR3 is CASSVATSGSQQYF. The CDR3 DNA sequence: TGTGCCAGCAGCGTAGCTACGAGCGGGAGCCAGCAGTACTTC.

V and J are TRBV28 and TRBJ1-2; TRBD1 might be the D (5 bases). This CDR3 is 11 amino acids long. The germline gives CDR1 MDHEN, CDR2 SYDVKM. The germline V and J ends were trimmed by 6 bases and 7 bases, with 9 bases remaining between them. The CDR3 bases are TGTGCCAGCAGAAACAGGCTTGGCTACACCTTC. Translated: CASRNRLGYTF.

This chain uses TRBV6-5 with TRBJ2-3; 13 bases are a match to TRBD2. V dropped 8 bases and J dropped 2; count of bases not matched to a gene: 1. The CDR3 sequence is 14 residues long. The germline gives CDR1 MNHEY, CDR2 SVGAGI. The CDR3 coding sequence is TGTGCCAGCGGACTAGCGGGGGTCACAGATACGCAGTATTTT. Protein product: CASGLAGVTDTQYF.

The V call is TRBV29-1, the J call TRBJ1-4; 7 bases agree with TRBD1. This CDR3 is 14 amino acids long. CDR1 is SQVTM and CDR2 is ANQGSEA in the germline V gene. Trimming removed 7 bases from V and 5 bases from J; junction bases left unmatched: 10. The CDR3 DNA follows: TGCAGCGCCCAGTCAGACAGGGTAAATGAAAAACTGTTTTTT. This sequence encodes CSAQSDRVNEKLFF.

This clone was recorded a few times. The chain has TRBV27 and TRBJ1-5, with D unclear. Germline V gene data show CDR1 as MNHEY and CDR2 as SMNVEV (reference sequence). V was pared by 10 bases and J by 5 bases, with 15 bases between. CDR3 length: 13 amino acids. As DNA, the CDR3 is TGTGCCATCGGGATAAGTCCTTATCAGCCCCAGCATTTT. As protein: CAIGISPYQPQHF.

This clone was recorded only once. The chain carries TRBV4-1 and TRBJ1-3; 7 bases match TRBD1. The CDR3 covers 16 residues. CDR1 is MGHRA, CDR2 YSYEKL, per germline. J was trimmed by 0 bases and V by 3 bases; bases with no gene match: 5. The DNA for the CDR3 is TGCGCCAGCAGCCATCTTGACAGGGACTCTGGAAACACCATATATTTT. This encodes CASSHLDRDSGNTIYF.

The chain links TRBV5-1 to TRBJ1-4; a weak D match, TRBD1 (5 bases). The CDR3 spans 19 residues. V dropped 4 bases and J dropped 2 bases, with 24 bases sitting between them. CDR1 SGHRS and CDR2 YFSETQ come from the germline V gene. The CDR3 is CASSPPLVGQATTNEKLFF. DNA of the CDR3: TGCGCCAGCAGCCCTCCCCTTGTCGGACAAGCTACTACTAATGAAAAACTGTTTTTT.

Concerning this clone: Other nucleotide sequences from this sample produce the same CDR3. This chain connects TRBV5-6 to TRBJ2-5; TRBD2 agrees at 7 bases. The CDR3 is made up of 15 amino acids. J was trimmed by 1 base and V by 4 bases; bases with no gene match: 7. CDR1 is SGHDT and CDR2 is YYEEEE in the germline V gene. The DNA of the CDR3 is TGTGCCAGCAGCCCGCTGGGGGGGGGCCAAGAGACCCAGTACTTC. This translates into CASSPLGGGQETQYF.

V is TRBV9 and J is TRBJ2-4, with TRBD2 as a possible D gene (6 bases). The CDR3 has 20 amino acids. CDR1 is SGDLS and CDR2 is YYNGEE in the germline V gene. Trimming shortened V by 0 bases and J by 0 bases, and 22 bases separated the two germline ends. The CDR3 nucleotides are TGTGCCAGCAGCGTAGGTGGAGGGACGGACGGAGAAGTAGCCAAAAACATTCAGTACTTC. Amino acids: CASSVGGGTDGEVAKNIQYF.

CDR3 nucleotides: TGTGCCATCAGTGAGTCGTCAAGTCAGGGGGCCGAAAAACTGTTTTTT. Its protein product is CAISESSSQGAEKLFF. The chain joins TRBV10-3 to TRBJ1-4; the match to TRBD1 covers 8 bases. The germline V gene encodes CDR1 ENHRY and CDR2 SYGVKD. The CDR3 runs 16 residues. With 0 bases clipped from V and 8 bases from J, the junction kept 8 bases outside the gene matches.

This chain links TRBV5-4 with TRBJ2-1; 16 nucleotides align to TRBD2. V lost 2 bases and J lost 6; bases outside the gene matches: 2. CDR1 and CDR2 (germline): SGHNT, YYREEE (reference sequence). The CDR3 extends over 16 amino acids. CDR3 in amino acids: CASSFGTSGRANEQFF. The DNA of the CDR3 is TGTGCCAGCAGCTTCGGGACTAGCGGGAGGGCCAATGAGCAGTTCTTC.

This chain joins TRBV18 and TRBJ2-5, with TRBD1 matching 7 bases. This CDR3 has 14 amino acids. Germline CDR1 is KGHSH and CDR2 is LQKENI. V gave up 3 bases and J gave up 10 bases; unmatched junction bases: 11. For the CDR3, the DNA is TGTGCCAGCTCACCCCCCGGGACAGTTATTTTCCAGTACTTC. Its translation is CASSPPGTVIFQYF.

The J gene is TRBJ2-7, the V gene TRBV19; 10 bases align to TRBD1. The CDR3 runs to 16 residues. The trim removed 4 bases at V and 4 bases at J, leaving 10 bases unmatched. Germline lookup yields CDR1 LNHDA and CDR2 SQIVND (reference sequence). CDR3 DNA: TGTGCCAGTAGTACCCCGGGACAGGGGAGTTGGTACGAGCAGTACTTC. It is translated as CASSTPGQGSWYEQYF.